This T cell receptor (beta chain) was obtained from a study of post-analysis software for immune sequencing data (dated by TCRdb to about 2015). At the level of the whole study: Relapsing-remitting, secondary progressive and progressive-relapsing multiple sclerosis were recorded as disease courses, and subtype annotation was lacking for some patients. The multiple sclerosis patient repertoires were compared with ten to eleven previously published healthy control repertoires from donors aged roughly 6 to 27 years. A subset of samples was prepared in parallel using single-end sample barcoding, then pooled and co-amplified after Illumina adapter ligation. Study-level results and caveats: Significantly higher frequencies in patients than in controls were found for several TRBV segments, including TRBV5-6, TRBV5-1 and TRBV20-1. Significantly lower normalized Chao1 diversity was found in multiple sclerosis patients than in controls, suggesting substantial peripheral T-cell clonal expansion. The control group was slightly older than the multiple sclerosis patient group. When samples were clustered directly using the F measure, samples prepared in the same batch co-clustered strongly, which prompted a batch-effect correction.

Comment on this clonotype: Its antigen is currently not known. Per-base quality was not reported, and no clone a single base away is much larger than it.

Library preparation was by PCR. Data came from an Illumina HiSeq 2500. To reduce PCR and sequencing biases, unique molecular identifiers were incorporated into the TCR beta cDNA libraries. Around 500,000 cDNA molecules were obtained for every 1 to 10 million input T cells, so each molecule roughly corresponded to one T cell. The patient libraries were prepared and sequenced with the same protocol used for the earlier healthy control dataset. Samples belonging to the same batch were prepared together, multiplexed and sequenced on a shared HiSeq lane. In the authors' own workflow: Raw barcoded reads were processed with MIGEC, discarding single-read molecular identifier groups before consensus assembly and CDR3 extraction. VDJtools was used for post-analysis of the clonotype tables, and diversity was normalized by down-sampling every dataset to the size of the smallest sample. In repertoire overlap clustering, CDR3 amino acid sequences, but not nucleotide sequences, were matched to correct batch-related cross-sample contamination. TCRdb trimmed the raw reads at Q25, called clones with MiXCR and kept productive beta chains. Each CDR3 protein appears once, grouped with its most common genes and DNA. TCRdb assigned the V and J calls; the authors' analysis was not used. The sample data list about 820,000 distinct CDR3 sequences, and roughly 58% of these were observed just once. Clones ranked in the top ten supply around 4.5% of the sample.

To demonstrate the VDJtools post-analysis software, the study profiled TCR beta repertoires from the peripheral blood of about 13 young patients with multiple sclerosis. The patients with multiple sclerosis were children and adolescents between roughly 6 and 17 years of age. The CDR3, from cysteine to phenylalanine, totals 16 residues. Only CDR3 DNA remains: 48 bases, in frame from the first base. V is pared back by 4 bases and J by 0 bases, with 15 bases lying between the germline termini. From the germline V gene, CDR1 is SGHRS and CDR2 is YFSETQ. The origin of this receptor is a girl between 5 and 17 years old with multiple sclerosis. Sequenced material: blood. Recombination linked TRBV5-1 to TRBJ2-3, and TRBD1 may be the D gene, going by 6 matching bases. The CDR3 protein: CASSIEQGGSTDTQYF. At the DNA level, the sequence is TGCGCCAGCAGCATCGAACAGGGCGGAAGCACAGATACGCAGTATTTT.